This TCR beta chain is from a study of T cells after yellow fever vaccination. Study outcomes and limitations: The study re-detected most primary-vaccination clones after the booster (around 96% CD4, roughly 88% CD8). CD4 and CD8 compartments shared a small share of clonotypes.

This clonotype was counted only a few times. The antigen remains unidentified. Production of TCR cDNA was by 5'RACE template switching, which also added a universal primer site and UMIs. TCRdb passed the 5' RACE reads through MiXCR, listing each CDR3 protein once. The profile shows 350,000 or so distinct CDR3 sequences, approximately 8% of them singletons. Specimen: PBMCs, collected 45 days after the first yellow fever vaccination. This clonotype originated in a man between 18 and 35 years old who received the YFV17D yellow fever vaccine.

CDR3 DNA: TGCGCCAGCAGCCAACCGCTGTCCTACGAGCAGTACTTC. Translating gives CASSQPLSYEQYF. The V gene is TRBV4-1, the J gene TRBJ2-7; D unclear. The CDR3 sequence is 13 residues long. V was shortened by 2 bases and J by 1 base, with 6 bases between the two germline ends. CDR1 MGHRA and CDR2 YSYEKL come from the germline V gene.